This TCR beta chain was sequenced for a study of graft-versus-host responses after intestinal transplantation. The table came from immunoSEQ multiplex PCR; TCRdb's copy has only in-frame clones and leaves some out. This table has approximately 76,000 clones, about 87% appearing once. The CDR3 is made up of 18 amino acids. J was trimmed by 5 bases and V by 4 bases; bases with no gene match: 16. Looked up from germline, CDR1 is KGHSH and CDR2 is LQKENI. Comment on this clone: Its specificity is not known.

The sequence derives from a human donor who was the organ donor for an intestinal transplant. Sequenced here: unstimulated CD4+ T cells sorted from spleen or lymph node cells, sampled before transplant. V usage is TRBV18 and J usage is TRBJ2-5, with 10 bases that match TRBD2. As DNA, the CDR3 is TGTGCCAGCTCACTTCAATCCTCTAGCGGGAGCCTGGGGGAGACCCAGTACTTC. Translated, it gives CASSLQSSSGSLGETQYF.